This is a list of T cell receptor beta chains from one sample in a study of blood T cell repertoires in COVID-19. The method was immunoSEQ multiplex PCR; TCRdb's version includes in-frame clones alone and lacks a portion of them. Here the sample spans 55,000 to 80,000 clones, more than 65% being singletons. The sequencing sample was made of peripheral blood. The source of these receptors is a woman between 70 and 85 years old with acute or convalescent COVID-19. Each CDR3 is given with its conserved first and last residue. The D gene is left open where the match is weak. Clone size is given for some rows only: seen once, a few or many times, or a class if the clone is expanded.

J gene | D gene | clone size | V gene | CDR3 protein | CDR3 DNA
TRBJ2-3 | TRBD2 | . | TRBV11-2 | CASSLGAGGPPDTQYF | TGTGCCAGCAGCTTAGGGGCGGGAGGGCCTCCAGATACGCAGTATTTT
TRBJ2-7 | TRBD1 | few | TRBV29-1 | CSATPGQGIYEQYF | TGCAGCGCTACACCGGGACAGGGGATTTACGAGCAGTACTTC
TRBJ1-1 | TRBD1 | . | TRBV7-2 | CASSSPGQGAEAFF | TGTGCCAGCAGCTCCCCGGGACAGGGGGCGGAAGCTTTCTTT
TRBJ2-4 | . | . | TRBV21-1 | CASSSPGTSGPIKNIQYF | TGTGCCAGCAGCAGCCCGGGGACTAGCGGGCCGATCAAAAACATTCAGTACTTC
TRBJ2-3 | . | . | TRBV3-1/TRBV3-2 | CASSQNQAITDTQYF | TGTGCCAGCAGCCAAAATCAAGCGATCACAGATACGCAGTATTTT
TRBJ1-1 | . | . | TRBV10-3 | CAISESGAEAFF | TGTGCCATCAGTGAGTCTGGGGCAGAAGCTTTCTTT
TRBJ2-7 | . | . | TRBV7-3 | CASSLGGSTPYEQYF | TGTGCCAGCAGCTTAGGCGGATCTACCCCCTACGAGCAGTACTTC
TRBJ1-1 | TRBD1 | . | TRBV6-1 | CASSENQGAVTEAFF | TGTGCCAGCAGTGAAAATCAGGGGGCGGTAACTGAAGCTTTCTTT
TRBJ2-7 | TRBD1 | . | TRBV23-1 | CASSQSLAPQGAIYEQYF | TGCGCCAGCAGTCAATCACTGGCCCCACAGGGGGCGATCTACGAGCAGTACTTC
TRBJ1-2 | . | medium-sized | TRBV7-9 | CASSLAVVAGGYTF | TGTGCCAGCAGCTTAGCCGTGGTCGCGGGTGGCTACACCTTC
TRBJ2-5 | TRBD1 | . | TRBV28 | CASSFPGQGEETQYF | TGTGCCAGCAGTTTTCCGGGACAGGGGGAAGAGACCCAGTACTTC
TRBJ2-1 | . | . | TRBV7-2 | CASRPGWGVTYNEQFF | TGTGCCAGCAGACCCGGTTGGGGGGTAACCTACAATGAGCAGTTCTTC
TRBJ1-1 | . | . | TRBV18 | CASSPQGDNTEAFF | TGTGCCAGCTCACCACAAGGGGATAACACTGAAGCTTTCTTT
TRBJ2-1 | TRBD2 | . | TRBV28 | CASSSVTGTRNNEQFF | TGTGCCAGCAGTTCAGTTACCGGGACTAGAAACAATGAGCAGTTCTTC
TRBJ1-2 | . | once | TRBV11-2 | CASSSPFGGTYGYTF | TGTGCCAGCAGCTCACCCTTCGGAGGGACCTATGGCTACACCTTC
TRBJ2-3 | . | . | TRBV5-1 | CASSLAGTSTDTQYF | TGCGCCAGCAGCTTGGCTGGGACAAGCACAGATACGCAGTATTTT
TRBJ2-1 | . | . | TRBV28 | CASSPQTMRNNEQFF | TGTGCCAGCAGCCCTCAAACCATGCGGAACAATGAGCAGTTCTTC
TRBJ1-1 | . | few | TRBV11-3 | CASSLGQGGTEAFF | TGTGCCAGCAGCTTAGGGCAGGGAGGCACTGAAGCTTTCTTT
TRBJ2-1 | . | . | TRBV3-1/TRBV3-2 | CASSGQPQIGDEQFF | TGTGCCAGCAGCGGACAGCCCCAAATCGGCGATGAGCAGTTCTTC
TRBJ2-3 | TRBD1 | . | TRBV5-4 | CASSPGTVRTDTQYF | TGTGCCAGCAGCCCCGGGACAGTCCGCACAGATACGCAGTATTTT
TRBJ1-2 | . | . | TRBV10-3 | CAISDFTNYGYTF | TGTGCCATCAGTGACTTTACTAACTATGGCTACACCTTC
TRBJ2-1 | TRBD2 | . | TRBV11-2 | CASSLARLALSYNEQFF | TGTGCCAGCAGCTTGGCACGACTAGCGCTAAGCTACAATGAGCAGTTCTTC
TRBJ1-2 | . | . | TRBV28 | CASTPAGAGGYTF | TGTGCCAGCACTCCAGCGGGGGCGGGTGGCTACACCTTC
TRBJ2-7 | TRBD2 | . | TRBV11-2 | CASSTRTSGGLINEQYF | TGTGCCAGCAGCACCAGGACTAGCGGGGGACTTATAAACGAGCAGTACTTC
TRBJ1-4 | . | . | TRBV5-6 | CASSYPSRGLNEKLFF | TGTGCCAGCAGCTACCCCTCAAGAGGACTTAATGAAAAACTGTTTTTT
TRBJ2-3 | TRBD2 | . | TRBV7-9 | CASSLSAGVSDTQYF | TGTGCCAGCAGCTTATCGGCGGGAGTGTCAGATACGCAGTATTTT
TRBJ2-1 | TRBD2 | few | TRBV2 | CASMGTRAYNEQFF | TGTGCCAGCATGGGGACTAGGGCCTACAATGAGCAGTTCTTC
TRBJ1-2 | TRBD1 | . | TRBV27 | CASSFTGGYGYTF | TGTGCCAGCAGTTTCACAGGGGGCTATGGCTACACCTTC
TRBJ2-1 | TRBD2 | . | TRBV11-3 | CASSLGGGGPAYNEQFF | TGTGCCAGCAGCTTAGGGGGCGGGGGACCTGCCTACAATGAGCAGTTCTTC
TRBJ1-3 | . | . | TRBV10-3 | CAISGGQGNTIYF | TGTGCCATCTCCGGGGGGCAGGGAAACACCATATATTTT
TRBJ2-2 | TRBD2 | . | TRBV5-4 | CASSLDEFSGGAGELFF | TGTGCCAGCAGCTTGGACGAGTTCTCCGGGGGGGCCGGGGAGCTGTTTTTT
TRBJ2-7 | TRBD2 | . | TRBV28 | CASEGGRAAYEQYF | TGTGCCAGTGAGGGCGGGAGGGCCGCCTACGAGCAGTACTTC